This TCR beta chain was documented in a study of T-cell reconstitution after alpha-beta-depleted transplantation in children. Preparation of the TCRbeta library involved a method that used unique molecular identifiers. TCRdb reprocessed the PCR reads with MiXCR, giving one entry per CDR3 protein. This table has some 200,000 distinct CDR3 sequences, 6.3% appearing once. From germline, CDR1 is LGHNA and CDR2 YNFKEQ. The CDR3 length is 15 residues. Trimming cost V 9 bases and J 0 bases, with 15 bases left between them. The sequence was obtained from a girl less than two years old with combined immunodeficiency, due to receive a stem cell transplant. The chain combines TRBV4-2 with TRBJ2-1; D possibly matches TRBD1 or TRBD2 (5 bases each). The sequencing here drew on PBMCs, taken before TCRalphabeta/CD19-depleted stem cell transplant. In DNA form, the CDR3 reads TGTGCCAGTGAGCCGGGGCCTCTCTCCTACAATGAGCAGTTCTTC. Translated, it gives CASEPGPLSYNEQFF.